A single sample gave rise to the 8 T cell receptor beta chains below, sequenced in a study of a mutant IDH1 vaccine in newly diagnosed glioma. Their target antigens are unknown. The repertoire was sequenced with immunoSEQ multiplex PCR; TCRdb's copy has only in-frame clones and lacks some. The sample carries 25,000 to 40,000 clones, 75% to 85% recorded once. Stated time point: week 11, during vaccination. Mutant IDH1 20-mer peptide, at 300 ug, made up each vaccine dose, with topical imiquimod. The sample here was PBMCs, taken from a glioma patient whose treatment included an IDH1 peptide vaccine. Receptor source: a young man with glioma.

The chain couples TRBV6-5 to TRBJ2-7; 7 bases line up with TRBD2. The V and J ends lost 10 bases and 3 bases, in that order; junction bases with no gene match: 3. The CDR3 extends over 11 amino acids. Per the germline V gene, CDR1 is MNHEY and CDR2 is SVGAGI. This CDR3 is CATGDYYEQYF. The DNA for the CDR3 is TGTGCCACCGGGGACTACTACGAGCAGTACTTC.

This chain uses TRBV27 with TRBJ2-2; 8 positions agree with TRBD2. V lost 2 bases, J lost 1 base, and 3 bases stayed unmatched. Germline lookup yields CDR1 MNHEY and CDR2 SMNVEV (reference sequence). CDR3 length: 16 amino acids. The CDR3 DNA sequence: TGTGCCAGCAGTTTACGTCTAGCGGGGAACACCGGGGAGCTGTTTTTT. It is translated as CASSLRLAGNTGELFF.

The chain recombines TRBV7-6 with TRBJ1-1; unclear D gene. From germline, CDR1 is SGHVS and CDR2 FNYEAQ. V was pared by 5 bases and J by 4 bases, with 11 bases between. CDR3 size: 13 residues. CDR3 DNA: TGTGCCAGCAGCAGGACTACAACCACTGAAGCTTTCTTT. Translating it yields CASSRTTTTEAFF.

The chain combines TRBV10-3 with TRBJ1-6, with D perhaps matching TRBD1 (5 bases). Germline V gene data show CDR1 as ENHRY and CDR2 as SYGVKD. This CDR3 has 15 residues. The V end was cut by 5 bases, the J end by 5 bases, with 13 bases between. The CDR3 sequence: CAISKQGFNNSPLHF. The CDR3 DNA reads as TGTGCCATCAGTAAGCAGGGTTTTAATAATTCACCCCTCCACTTT.

This clone was recorded a few times. The rearrangement joins TRBV30 to TRBJ1-1, with TRBD1 identical over 7 bases. The CDR3 is 16 amino acids. From germline, CDR1 is GTSNPN and CDR2 SVGIG (reference sequence). The V segment lost 2 bases and the J segment 4 bases; nucleotides outside the gene matches: 13. CDR3 region: CAWSNWGGGSGTEAFF. The CDR3 DNA follows: TGTGCCTGGAGTAATTGGGGAGGGGGCTCGGGCACTGAAGCTTTCTTT.

The chain links TRBV5-1 to TRBJ1-1, with no clear D. V was pared by 4 bases and J by 5 bases, with 12 bases between. The CDR3 consists of 13 residues. CDR1 is SGHRS, CDR2 YFSETQ, per germline. CDR3 residues: CASSPTLSTEAFF. The DNA of the CDR3 is TGCGCCAGCAGCCCGACGTTGTCAACTGAAGCTTTCTTT.

This clone was recorded a few times. The genes are TRBV5-6 and TRBJ2-7; 8 nucleotides match TRBD1. Germline CDR1 is SGHDT and CDR2 is YYEEEE. Trimming removed 4 bases from V and 4 bases from J; junction bases left unmatched: 7. CDR3 length equals 14 residues. The CDR3 sequence: CASSVLDRAYEQYF. In DNA form, the CDR3 reads TGTGCCAGCAGCGTCCTGGACAGGGCTTACGAGCAGTACTTC.

The rearrangement links TRBV6-4 to TRBJ1-1; D is unclear. V lost 4 bases to trimming and J lost 1 base, with 16 bases between them. Looked up from germline, CDR1 is MRHNA and CDR2 is SNTAGT. The CDR3 contains 16 residues. The CDR3 region is CASSAPLVHPNTEAFF. CDR3 coding DNA: TGTGCCAGCAGTGCCCCCCTGGTCCATCCGAACACTGAAGCTTTCTTT.